The 18 T cell receptor beta chains listed next were all sequenced from one sample in a study of beta chain features in type 1 diabetes. Study outcomes and limitations: In all four CD4+ subsets, TCRB CDR3 length was significantly, moderately reduced in type 1 diabetes.

Their antigen targets remain unknown. The sequenced template was cDNA made from the entire isolated RNA. The method was immunoSEQ multiplex PCR; TCRdb's version includes in-frame clones alone and lacks a portion of them. The profile shows about 53,000 clones, roughly 52% of them singletons. Sequencing was performed on Tregs from blood. The receptors derive from a woman in her thirties or forties with type 1 diabetes.

V is TRBV9 and J is TRBJ1-4; no clear D. V lost 3 bases and J lost 7, with 4 bases in between. The germline V gene has CDR1 SGDLS and CDR2 YYNGEE. There are 11 residues in the CDR3. The CDR3 nucleotides are TGTGCCAGCAGCGCCGGTGAAAAACTGTTTTTT. This translates into CASSAGEKLFF.

This clone has more than one count but fewer than ten. The chain is built from TRBV5-1 and TRBJ2-1; 7 nucleotides match TRBD1. Germline V lookup: CDR1 SGHRS, CDR2 YFSETQ. The CDR3 runs 12 residues. V shed 4 bases and J 10 bases; nucleotides not matched to a gene: 5. CDR3 in amino acids: CASSLRQGEQFF. In nucleotides, the CDR3 is TGCGCCAGCAGCCTCCGACAGGGAGAGCAGTTCTTC.

This clone was picked up a small number of times. The chain is built from TRBV29-1 and TRBJ2-2; D perhaps matches TRBD1 (5 bases). The CDR3 is 15 residues long. The germline V gene encodes CDR1 SQVTM and CDR2 ANQGSEA. V shed 3 bases and J shed 4 bases, with 15 bases lying between them. The CDR3, as DNA: TGCAGCGTTGATAGGGCAGGGTCCCTCACCGGGGAGCTGTTTTTT. This gives the protein CSVDRAGSLTGELFF.

V gene TRBV28 combines with J gene TRBJ2-1, with D possibly being TRBD2 (7 bases). Germline CDR1 reads MDHEN; CDR2 reads SYDVKM. The CDR3 extends over 16 amino acids. V was clipped by 7 bases and J by 3 bases, with 19 bases between them. This CDR3 reads CASTSEGGEIYNEQFF. CDR3 nucleotide sequence: TGTGCCAGCACCTCCGAAGGGGGGGAGATCTACAATGAGCAGTTCTTC.

This clone has a handful of counts. This rearrangement joins TRBV4-1 to TRBJ2-5, with 10 bases matching TRBD1. This CDR3 has 20 residues. Germline V gene lookup returns CDR1 MGHRA and CDR2 YSYEKL. J was trimmed by 2 bases and V by 0 bases; bases with no gene match: 15. The CDR3 loop reads CASSQDQAGQGIFGQETQYF. As DNA, the CDR3 is TGCGCCAGCAGCCAAGATCAGGCGGGACAGGGGATATTTGGGCAAGAGACCCAGTACTTC.

This clone is a singleton in its sample. The V and J genes are TRBV2 and TRBJ2-3; tentatively, D is TRBD1 (6 bases). CDR3 length: 14 residues. Deletions cut 3 bases from V and 1 base from J, with 8 bases between. The germline V gene encodes CDR1 SNHLY and CDR2 FYNNEI. The CDR3 sequence: CASSDRGGTDTQYF. CDR3 bases: TGTGCCAGCAGTGACAGGGGAGGCACAGATACGCAGTATTTT.

The chain combines TRBV11-3 with TRBJ1-3, with TRBD1 as a possible D gene (5 bases). The CDR3 sequence is 13 residues long. CDR1 is SGHNT, CDR2 YENEEA, per germline. The germline V and J ends were trimmed by 3 bases and 9 bases, with 12 bases remaining between them. CDR3 residues: CASSFHPGGTIYF. The CDR3 bases are TGTGCCAGCAGCTTCCATCCGGGGGGCACCATATATTTT.

This chain connects TRBV7-9 to TRBJ2-1; 9 positions match TRBD2. The CDR3 totals 15 residues. Germline CDR1 reads SEHNR; CDR2 reads FQNEAQ (reference sequence). With 1 base clipped from V and 8 bases from J, the junction kept 6 bases outside the gene matches. The CDR3 nucleotides read TGTGCCAGCAGCTTAGGCGGGAGGGAGGTGGATGAGCAGTTCTTC. This encodes CASSLGGREVDEQFF. Full variable domain (outside the CDR3, taken from reference TRBV7-9 and TRBJ2-1): DTGVSQNPRHKITKRGQNVTFRCDPISEHNRLYWYRQTLGQGPEFLTYFQNEAQLEKSRLLSDRFSAERPKGSFSTLEIQRTEQGDSAMYLCASSLGGREVDEQFFGPGTRLTVL.

V is TRBV7-9 and J is TRBJ1-1; the D gene is possibly TRBD1 (5 bases). The CDR3 extends over 13 amino acids. Germline V CDR1 and CDR2: SEHNR, FQNEAQ (reference sequence). The germline V and J ends were trimmed by 2 bases and 5 bases, with 9 bases remaining between them. CDR3 sequence (DNA): TGTGCCAGCAGCTTACGTCCAGGGACTGAAGCTTTCTTT. Residues: CASSLRPGTEAFF.

V and J are TRBV29-1 and TRBJ1-1; no reliable D call. Trimming took 3 bases from V and 1 from J, leaving 6 bases between them. Germline values: CDR1 SQVTM, CDR2 ANQGSEA. The CDR3 runs to 12 residues. DNA of the CDR3: TGCAGCGTTGACAGGCGGAACACTGAAGCTTTCTTT. Translated, it gives CSVDRRNTEAFF.

The chain uses TRBV2 and TRBJ2-4, with 13 bases aligning to TRBD2. The CDR3 covers 16 residues. With 5 bases clipped from V and 6 bases from J, the junction kept 7 bases outside the gene matches. Per the germline V gene, CDR1 is SNHLY and CDR2 is FYNNEI. The CDR3 protein is CASSRLAGGGGNIQYF. The CDR3 region has the DNA TGTGCCAGCAGTCGACTAGCGGGAGGAGGTGGAAACATTCAGTACTTC.

J is TRBJ1-5 and V is TRBV27; perhaps TRBD1 as D (5 bases). This CDR3 comprises 13 residues. Trimming shortened V by 5 bases and J by 7 bases, and 12 bases separated the two germline ends. Germline lookup yields CDR1 MNHEY and CDR2 SMNVEV (reference sequence). The DNA for the CDR3 is TGTGCCAGCAGTATCAGGGTGGGGCAGCCCCAGCATTTT. Encoded protein: CASSIRVGQPQHF.

This clone was seen more than once but under ten times. The V call is TRBV7-2, the J call TRBJ1-5, with 7 bases matching TRBD1. V gave up 4 bases and J gave up 5 bases; unmatched junction bases: 8. The CDR3 is 15 amino acids. CDR1 and CDR2 from the germline V gene are SGHTA and FQGNSA. Here the CDR3 DNA reads TGTGCCAGCAGCTATAAAGCAGGGGGAGATCAGCCCCAGCATTTT. Its protein is CASSYKAGGDQPQHF.

The chain combines TRBV28 with TRBJ2-1; 15 nucleotides agree with TRBD2. CDR3 length: 16 amino acids. CDR1 MDHEN and CDR2 SYDVKM come from the germline V gene. Losses at the gene ends were 8 bases for V and 9 bases for J; bases not matched to a gene: 11. This chain's CDR3 is CASGGFGTSGRSEQFF. The CDR3 coding sequence is TGTGCCAGCGGGGGATTCGGGACTAGCGGGAGGAGTGAGCAGTTCTTC.

This clone was seen just once. This sequence joins TRBV19 and TRBJ1-5; a weak D match, TRBD1 (6 bases). There are 15 residues in the CDR3. The ends were cut back, 6 bases at V and 4 bases at J, with 16 bases in the middle. CDR1 and CDR2 (germline): LNHDA, SQIVND (reference sequence). This CDR3 reads CASSLDGGLNQPQHF. CDR3 sequence (DNA): TGTGCCAGTAGCCTCGACGGGGGGCTAAATCAGCCCCAGCATTTT.

DNA of the CDR3: TGTGCCAGCAGTCCCTTAGATACGCAGTATTTT. Translated, it gives CASSPLDTQYF. The V call is TRBV7-2, the J call TRBJ2-3; D is unclear. In germline, CDR1 is SGHTA, CDR2 FQGNSA. V was trimmed by 6 bases and J by 5 bases, leaving 6 bases between them. The CDR3 is 11 amino acids.

The chain is built from TRBV28 and TRBJ1-5, with unresolved D. The CDR3 is 15 residues long. Trimming took 3 bases from V and 2 from J, leaving 11 bases between them. The V gene's germline CDR1 is MDHEN and CDR2 SYDVKM. This CDR3 reads CASSFRGVGNQPQHF. The CDR3 coding sequence is TGTGCCAGCAGTTTCCGGGGAGTCGGCAATCAGCCCCAGCATTTT.

This clone was found a few times. The rearrangement uses TRBV18 and TRBJ2-5; 7 bases are a match to TRBD1. Germline trimming cut 2 bases from V and 13 bases from J; bases unmatched to any gene: 7. In germline, CDR1 is KGHSH, CDR2 LQKENI. The CDR3 sequence is 12 residues long. The CDR3 DNA is TGTGCCAGCTCACCAGAACAGGGGAATGCGTACTTC. This sequence encodes CASSPEQGNAYF.